The present entry profiles one TCR beta chain with its context. This record belongs to a study of blood T cell repertoires in COVID-19. Assay used: immunoSEQ multiplex PCR; TCRdb lists only in-frame clones, some missing. The sample consists of some 74,000 clones, less than 90% of them appearing once. Sequenced input: peripheral blood. The TCR comes from a woman of 80 years or more with acute or convalescent COVID-19.

CDR3 sequence: CASRPLGATGELFF. The CDR3 DNA follows: TGTGCCAGCAGGCCGTTGGGGGCGACCGGGGAGCTGTTTTTT. The J gene is TRBJ2-2, the V gene TRBV14; weak D call: TRBD1 (6 bases). The CDR3 extends over 14 amino acids. V was clipped by 6 bases and J by 5 bases, with 13 bases between them. Per germline, CDR1 SGHDN and CDR2 FVKESK. Together with reference TRBV14 and TRBJ2-2, the CDR3 gives the full variable domain: EAGVTQFPSHSVIEKGQTVTLRCDPISGHDNLYWYRRVMGKEIKFLLHFVKESKQDESGMPNNRFLAERTGGTYSTLKVQPAELEDSGVYFCASRPLGATGELFFGEGSRLTVL.